Each of the 4 T cell receptor beta chains below was sequenced from the same sample in a study of regulatory T cells in long-lasting Graves disease. Time point here: newly diagnosed GD, antithyroid drugs for less than 3 months. RNA isolated from PBMCs was used to make the TCR library. HTBI primers from iRepertoire and Arm-PCR of CDR3 regions yielded the TCR beta libraries. One entry per CDR3 protein results from TCRdb running MiXCR on the multiplex PCR reads. The sample carries approximately 350,000 distinct CDR3 sequences, about 10% recorded once. These data were also filed under a second study, of T cells in Graves' hyperthyroidism and ophthalmopathy.

The sequencing here drew on peripheral blood mononuclear cells (PBMCs), taken at new diagnosis, from a patient treated with antithyroid drugs. The receptors originated from a woman in her late teens or twenties with Graves disease.

Many counts were recorded for this clonotype. This chain links TRBV7-9 with TRBJ1-1; D may be TRBD1 (6 bases). V was trimmed by 3 bases and J by 0 bases, leaving 20 bases between them. The germline V gene has CDR1 SEHNR and CDR2 FQNEAQ (reference sequence). The CDR3 is 18 amino acids. Written as DNA, the CDR3 is TGTGCCAGCAGCTTCAGGGGTCGCGGAGGCAGGATGAACACTGAAGCTTTCTTT. Translation gives CASSFRGRGGRMNTEAFF.

In this sample, this clonotype turned up many times. The rearrangement links TRBV15 to TRBJ2-7; 7 nucleotides line up with TRBD1. Germline V gene lookup returns CDR1 LNHNV and CDR2 YYDKDF (reference sequence). V lost 6 bases to trimming and J lost 8 bases; unmatched junction nucleotides: 7. The CDR3 extends over 12 amino acids. CDR3: CATSPTGYKQYF. Here the CDR3 DNA reads TGTGCCACCAGTCCGACAGGGTATAAGCAGTACTTC.

This clonotype was seen at least ten times. The chain uses TRBV27 and TRBJ1-5; D perhaps matches TRBD1 (5 bases). V lost 8 bases, J lost 9 bases, and 17 bases lay in between. Looked up from germline, CDR1 is MNHEY and CDR2 is SMNVEV (reference sequence). The CDR3 totals 13 residues. In DNA, the CDR3 is TGTGCCAGCGCCCGTGGGGCAGCCGGGCCCCAGCATTTT. Its protein product is CASARGAAGPQHF.

This clonotype occurred many times. The rearrangement uses TRBV28 and TRBJ2-5; 16 bases are a match to TRBD2. This CDR3 has 18 amino acids. Germline values: CDR1 MDHEN, CDR2 SYDVKM. V shed 2 bases, J shed 5 bases, and the junction held 8 bases outside the gene matches. The CDR3 nucleotides read TGTGCCAGCAGTTTAAGGGGACTAGCGGGAGGGCCCGGGGAGACCCAGTACTTC. This sequence encodes CASSLRGLAGGPGETQYF.